The 25 T cell receptor beta chains listed next were all sequenced from one sample in a study of OX40 agonist ivuxolimab in advanced cancers. The method was immunoSEQ multiplex PCR; TCRdb's version includes in-frame clones alone and lacks a portion of them. The data contain about 82,000 clones, less than 90% of them singletons. The specimen comprised CD4+ or CD8+ T cells sorted from blood, sampled in a trial of the OX40 agonist ivuxolimab. The receptors originated from an adult with an advanced solid tumor such as melanoma, head and neck, liver or kidney cancer.

This chain uses TRBV19 with TRBJ1-4, with a possible D match to TRBD1 (6 bases). Germline-derived CDR1 and CDR2 are LNHDA and SQIVND (reference sequence). The CDR3 runs to 13 residues. V was clipped by 11 bases and J by 8 bases, with 18 bases between them. CDR3 coding DNA: TGTGCCGTGGAAGGGGGGCTGGAGGAAAAACTGTTTTTT. Its translation is CAVEGGLEEKLFF.

The rearrangement links TRBV10-3 to TRBJ2-7; perhaps TRBD1 as D (6 bases). Germline CDR1 ENHRY, CDR2 SYGVKD. The CDR3 has 13 amino acids. The V and J ends lost 9 bases and 3 bases respectively, with 15 bases between them. The DNA of the CDR3 is TGTGCCATATCGGGCCCAGGGGTCTACGAGCAGTACTTC. The encoded protein is CAISGPGVYEQYF.

This chain uses TRBV19 with TRBJ2-1; 8 positions agree with TRBD1. Trimming took 0 bases from V and 3 from J; bases not matched to a gene: 4. Germline V lookup: CDR1 LNHDA, CDR2 SQIVND (reference sequence). The CDR3 sequence is 16 residues long. The CDR3 loop is CASSIDGTGYYNEQFF. The CDR3 region has the DNA TGTGCCAGTAGTATAGACGGGACAGGCTACTACAATGAGCAGTTCTTC.

The CDR3 region is CASSDPHGPTTNEKLFF. The CDR3 DNA reads TGTGCCAGCAGTGACCCACACGGTCCCACAACTAATGAAAAACTGTTTTTT. V usage is TRBV25-1 and J usage is TRBJ1-4; D gene ambiguous. The germline CDR1 and CDR2 sequences are MGHDK and SYGVNS. V lost 3 bases to trimming and J lost 0 bases, with 14 bases between them. This CDR3 has 17 residues.

The rearrangement joins TRBV4-1 to TRBJ2-7; 9 nucleotides agree with TRBD1. This CDR3 is 18 amino acids long. Trimming at V came to 1 base and at J to 5 bases, leaving 15 bases not matched to a gene. Looked up from germline, CDR1 is MGHRA and CDR2 is YSYEKL. CDR3 DNA: TGCGCCAGCAGCCAAGGTCTTTTGTCGAGGACAGGGGCCCACGAGCAGTACTTC. Translation: CASSQGLLSRTGAHEQYF.

The rearrangement uses TRBV20-1 and TRBJ1-3; the D is unclear. With 2 bases removed from V and 6 bases from J, the gap between germline ends came to 5 bases. The germline CDR1 and CDR2 sequences are DFQATT and SNEGSKA (reference sequence). The CDR3 runs to 11 residues. The chain's CDR3 is CSARQANTIYF. The CDR3 nucleotides read TGCAGTGCTAGACAGGCAAACACCATATATTTT.

This chain connects TRBV19 to TRBJ2-3, with 10 bases lining up with TRBD2. Trimming cost V 7 bases and J 1 base; bases outside gene matches: 5. Germline V gene sequence: CDR1 LNHDA, CDR2 SQIVND (reference sequence). The CDR3 extends over 15 amino acids. The CDR3: CASTTSGAGTDTQYF. DNA for the CDR3: TGTGCCAGTACTACTAGCGGGGCTGGCACAGATACGCAGTATTTT.

This clone appeared a few times. This rearrangement joins TRBV5-6 to TRBJ2-3; the match to TRBD2 covers 13 bases. Unmatched junction bases numbered 9, after V lost 4 bases and J lost 4 bases. Germline V gene sequence: CDR1 SGHDT, CDR2 YYEEEE. The CDR3 totals 17 residues. The CDR3 coding sequence is TGTGCCAGCAGCCGCCTAACTAGCGGGGGGGTTTCAGATACGCAGTATTTT. It is translated as CASSRLTSGGVSDTQYF.

With respect to this clone: The sample holds other DNA sequences that translate to the same CDR3. This chain links TRBV7-8 with TRBJ2-3; D not certain. In germline, CDR1 is SGHVS, CDR2 FQNEAQ. V was trimmed by 0 bases and J by 6 bases, leaving 10 bases between them. This CDR3 is 14 amino acids long. The CDR3 sequence is CASSLAQSLDTQYF. The CDR3 DNA reads as TGTGCCAGCAGCTTAGCGCAGAGCTTGGATACGCAGTATTTT.

The chain recombines TRBV5-4 with TRBJ2-1, with D tentatively TRBD1 (6 bases). Per the germline V gene, CDR1 is SGHNT and CDR2 is YYREEE (reference sequence). Trimming shortened V by 4 bases and J by 10 bases, and 18 bases separated the two germline ends. This CDR3 has 14 amino acids. The CDR3 is CASSLDRREQEQFF. The CDR3 DNA follows: TGTGCCAGCAGCCTGGACAGAAGAGAACAGGAGCAGTTCTTC.

This clone was seen a single time. The chain recombines TRBV6-6 with TRBJ1-1, with D possibly TRBD1 on 6 matching bases. CDR3 size: 16 residues. Trimming took off 4 bases at V and 1 base at J, with 16 bases between the two ends. Germline CDR1 MNHNY, CDR2 SVGAGI (reference sequence). The CDR3 is CASSLPGDFTNTEAFF. The CDR3 bases are TGTGCCAGCAGTTTACCAGGGGATTTTACGAACACTGAAGCTTTCTTT.

To note about this clone: Other nucleotide sequences in the sample specify the same CDR3. In DNA form, the CDR3 reads TGTGCCAGCAGCCCACTAGCGGGGGGGAGAAATGAGCAGTTCTTC. It encodes CASSPLAGGRNEQFF. V is TRBV7-3 and J is TRBJ2-1; 13 bases match TRBD2. There are 15 residues in the CDR3. Germline V gives CDR1 SGHTA, CDR2 FQGTGA. The V and J ends lost 5 bases and 7 bases, in that order; junction bases with no gene match: 5.

The chain employs TRBV4-3 and TRBJ2-5, with 7 bases that match TRBD1. Per the germline V gene, CDR1 is LGHNA and CDR2 is YSLEER. This CDR3 region has 14 residues. The ends lost 2 bases at V and 3 bases at J; junction bases unmatched: 3. The CDR3 reads CASSQTTGKETQYF. CDR3 bases: TGCGCCAGCAGCCAAACGACAGGGAAAGAGACCCAGTACTTC.

J is TRBJ2-2 and V is TRBV5-1; 16 positions agree with TRBD2. The CDR3 covers 20 residues. J gave up 1 base and V 1 base, and 7 bases lay outside the gene matches. Germline CDR1 SGHRS, CDR2 YFSETQ. CDR3: CASSLPPGLAGGRNTGELFF. CDR3 in DNA: TGCGCCAGCAGCTTGCCCCCGGGACTAGCGGGGGGGCGGAACACCGGGGAGCTGTTTTTT.

The chain links TRBV19 to TRBJ1-3; unclear D gene. V dropped 7 bases and J dropped 0 bases, with 13 bases sitting between them. Germline CDR1 is LNHDA and CDR2 is SQIVND (reference sequence). The length of the CDR3 is 15 residues. The CDR3 DNA sequence: TGTGCCAGTATAGGTGGGATCTCCTCTGGAAACACCATATATTTT. It translates to CASIGGISSGNTIYF.

The rearrangement joins TRBV18 to TRBJ2-3; D is tentatively TRBD1 or TRBD2 (5 bases each). The CDR3 has 13 residues. V dropped 0 bases and J dropped 4 bases, with 5 bases sitting between them. Germline V gene lookup returns CDR1 KGHSH and CDR2 LQKENI. The CDR3 spells CASSPPGADTQYF. DNA of the CDR3: TGTGCCAGCTCACCACCGGGGGCAGATACGCAGTATTTT.

The chain employs TRBV5-1 and TRBJ2-3, with 7 bases fitting TRBD2. Losses at the gene ends were 0 bases for V and 0 bases for J; bases not matched to a gene: 4. The CDR3 consists of 16 residues. Looked up from germline, CDR1 is SGHRS and CDR2 is YFSETQ. The CDR3 sequence is CASSLAGLPSTDTQYF. Here the CDR3 DNA reads TGCGCCAGCAGCTTGGCGGGACTACCGAGCACAGATACGCAGTATTTT.

The table lists this clone with a count of one. This sequence joins TRBV18 and TRBJ1-2; TRBD1 agrees at 12 bases. CDR3 length: 16 residues. V lost 0 bases to trimming and J lost 4 bases; unmatched junction nucleotides: 3. Germline V gene lookup returns CDR1 KGHSH and CDR2 LQKENI. The CDR3 sequence: CASSPPGQGATYGYTF. The CDR3 nucleotides read TGTGCCAGCTCACCACCGGGACAGGGGGCGACCTATGGCTACACCTTC.

The V call is TRBV5-1, the J call TRBJ1-1; 7 nucleotides align to TRBD1. CDR3 length equals 13 residues. The V segment lost 2 bases and the J segment 6 bases; nucleotides outside the gene matches: 4. CDR1 and CDR2 from the germline V gene are SGHRS and YFSETQ. CDR3 residues: CASSFTGVAEAFF. CDR3 bases: TGCGCCAGCAGCTTTACAGGGGTCGCTGAAGCTTTCTTT. Filled out from reference TRBV5-1 and TRBJ1-1, the complete variable domain reads KAGVTQTPRYLIKTRGQQVTLSCSPISGHRSVSWYQQTPGQGLQFLFEYFSETQRNKGNFPGRFSGRQFSNSRSEMNVSTLELGDSALYLCASSFTGVAEAFFGQGTRLTVV.

This clone was recorded a few times. This rearrangement joins TRBV30 to TRBJ2-1; 12 positions agree with TRBD2. Germline CDR1 is GTSNPN and CDR2 is SVGIG (reference sequence). The CDR3 is 15 residues long. The ends lost 3 bases at V and 4 bases at J; junction bases unmatched: 4. This chain's CDR3 is CAWSLLAGGYNEQFF. DNA of the CDR3: TGTGCCTGGAGCTTACTAGCGGGGGGTTACAATGAGCAGTTCTTC.

The rearrangement uses TRBV27 and TRBJ2-7, with 7 bases that match TRBD1. Unmatched junction bases numbered 7, after V lost 2 bases and J lost 6 bases. CDR1 MNHEY and CDR2 SMNVEV come from the germline V gene (reference sequence). This CDR3 contains 14 residues. CDR3 DNA sequence: TGTGCCAGCAGTTTACTGGACAGGAAAAGCGAGCAGTACTTC. Amino acids: CASSLLDRKSEQYF.

The CDR3 region has the DNA TGTGCCAGCTCCAAAGGGACCGGAAACACCGGGGAGCTGTTTTTT. Its protein product is CASSKGTGNTGELFF. The J gene is TRBJ2-2, the V gene TRBV18; D possibly matches TRBD1 or TRBD2 (5 bases each). Trimming pared 6 bases from V and 2 bases from J, leaving 13 bases between. Germline V gene data show CDR1 as KGHSH and CDR2 as LQKENI. The CDR3 covers 15 residues.

The CDR3 DNA follows: TGTGCCAGCAGCTTAACCGGGACAGGGACCTACGAGCAGTACTTC. It yields the protein CASSLTGTGTYEQYF. The rearrangement links TRBV7-2 to TRBJ2-7; 9 bases are a match to TRBD1. The CDR3 loop spans 15 amino acids. V lost 2 bases and J lost 2; bases outside the gene matches: 4. CDR1 SGHTA and CDR2 FQGNSA come from the germline V gene.

The V and J genes are TRBV6-1 and TRBJ2-3, with D perhaps matching TRBD2 (6 bases). V was clipped by 2 bases and J by 3 bases, with 9 bases between them. The length of the CDR3 is 14 residues. Germline values: CDR1 MNHNS, CDR2 SASEGT. Here the CDR3 DNA reads TGTGCCAGCAGTGAACGGGGGAGAACAGATACGCAGTATTTT. It codes for CASSERGRTDTQYF.

The V gene is TRBV9, the J gene TRBJ2-5, with D possibly being TRBD1 or TRBD2 (6 bases each). The germline V and J ends were trimmed by 0 bases and 1 base, with 13 bases remaining between them. This CDR3 is 16 amino acids long. Germline V lookup: CDR1 SGDLS, CDR2 YYNGEE. CDR3 coding DNA: TGTGCCAGCAGCGTAGCATTGGGGGGCTTCCAAGAGACCCAGTACTTC. Its protein product is CASSVALGGFQETQYF.